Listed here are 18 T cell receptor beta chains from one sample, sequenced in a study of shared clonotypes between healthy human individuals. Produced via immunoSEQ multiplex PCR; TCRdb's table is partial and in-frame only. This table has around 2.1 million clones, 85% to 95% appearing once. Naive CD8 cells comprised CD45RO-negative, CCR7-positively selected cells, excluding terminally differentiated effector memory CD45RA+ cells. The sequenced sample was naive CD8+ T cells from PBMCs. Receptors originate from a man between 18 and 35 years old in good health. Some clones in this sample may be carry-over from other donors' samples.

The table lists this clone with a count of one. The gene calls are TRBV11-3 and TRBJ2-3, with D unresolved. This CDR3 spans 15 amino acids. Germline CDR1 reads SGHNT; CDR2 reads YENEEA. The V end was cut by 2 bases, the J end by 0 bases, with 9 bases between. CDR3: CASSLRTTSTDTQYF. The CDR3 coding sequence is TGTGCCAGCAGCTTAAGAACTACTAGCACAGATACGCAGTATTTT.

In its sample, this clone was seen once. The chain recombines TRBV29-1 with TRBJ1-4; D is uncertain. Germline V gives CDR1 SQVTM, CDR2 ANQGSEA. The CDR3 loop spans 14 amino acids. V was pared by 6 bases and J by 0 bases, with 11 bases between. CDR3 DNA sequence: TGCAGCGTGGAACAGCTTGCAACTAATGAAAAACTGTTTTTT. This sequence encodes CSVEQLATNEKLFF. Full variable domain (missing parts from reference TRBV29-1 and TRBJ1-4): SAVISQKPSRDICQRGTSLTIQCQVDSQVTMMFWYRQQPGQSLTLIATANQGSEATYESGFVIDKFPISRPNLTFSTLTVSNMSPEDSSIYLCSVEQLATNEKLFFGSGTQLSVL.

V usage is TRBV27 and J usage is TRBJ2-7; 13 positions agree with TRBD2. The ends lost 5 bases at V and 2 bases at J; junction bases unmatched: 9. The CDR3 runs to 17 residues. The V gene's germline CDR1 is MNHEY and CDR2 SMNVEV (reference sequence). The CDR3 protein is CASSGRLAGGSTYEQYF. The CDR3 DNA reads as TGTGCCAGCAGTGGCCGACTAGCGGGAGGCAGTACCTACGAGCAGTACTTC.

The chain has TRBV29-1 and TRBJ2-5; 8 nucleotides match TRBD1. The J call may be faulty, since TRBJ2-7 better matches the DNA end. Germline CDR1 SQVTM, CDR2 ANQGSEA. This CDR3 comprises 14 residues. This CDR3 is CSVGTGYRIDEQYF. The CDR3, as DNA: TGCAGCGTTGGGACAGGGTATCGGATCGACGAGCAGTACTTC.

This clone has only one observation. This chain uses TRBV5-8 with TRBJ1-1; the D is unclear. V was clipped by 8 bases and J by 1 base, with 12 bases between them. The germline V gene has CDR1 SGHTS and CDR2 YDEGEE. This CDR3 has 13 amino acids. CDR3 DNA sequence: TGTGCCAGTACGGTAGGGCCGAACACTGAAGCTTTCTTT. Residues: CASTVGPNTEAFF.

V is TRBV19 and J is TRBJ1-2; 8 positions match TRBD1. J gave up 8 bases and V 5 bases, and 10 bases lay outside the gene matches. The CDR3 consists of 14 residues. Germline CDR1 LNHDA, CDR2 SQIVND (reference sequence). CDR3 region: CASSPDRGLSGYTF. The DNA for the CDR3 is TGTGCCAGTAGTCCCGACAGGGGCCTCTCGGGCTACACCTTC.

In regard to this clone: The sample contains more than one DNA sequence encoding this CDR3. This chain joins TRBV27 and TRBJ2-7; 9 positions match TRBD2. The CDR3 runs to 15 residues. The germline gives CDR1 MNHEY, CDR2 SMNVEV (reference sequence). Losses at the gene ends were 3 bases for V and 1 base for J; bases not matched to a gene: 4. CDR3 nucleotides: TGTGCCAGCAGTTTTGGTCTAGCGGGGTCCTACGAGCAGTACTTC. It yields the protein CASSFGLAGSYEQYF.

CDR3 DNA: TGTGCCAGCAGTTCCCCTATTGAGGAGCGGGGTCCCTACGAGCAGTACTTC. This encodes CASSSPIEERGPYEQYF. The gene calls are TRBV28 and TRBJ2-7; 7 bases fit TRBD2. Germline-derived CDR1 and CDR2 are MDHEN and SYDVKM. J was trimmed by 2 bases and V by 4 bases; bases with no gene match: 14. The CDR3 runs to 17 residues.

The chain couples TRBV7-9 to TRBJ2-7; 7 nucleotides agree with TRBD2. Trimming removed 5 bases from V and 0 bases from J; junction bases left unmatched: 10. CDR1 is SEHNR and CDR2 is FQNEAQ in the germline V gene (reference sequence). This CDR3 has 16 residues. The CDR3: CASSLISGPNSYEQYF. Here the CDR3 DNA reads TGTGCCAGCAGCCTTATTAGCGGGCCTAACTCCTACGAGCAGTACTTC.

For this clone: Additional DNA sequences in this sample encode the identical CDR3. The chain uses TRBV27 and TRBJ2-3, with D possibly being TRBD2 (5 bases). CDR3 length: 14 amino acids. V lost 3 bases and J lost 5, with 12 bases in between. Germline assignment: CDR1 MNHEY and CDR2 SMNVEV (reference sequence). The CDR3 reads CASSFLGAGDTQYF. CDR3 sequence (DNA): TGTGCCAGCAGTTTTCTGGGCGCGGGAGATACGCAGTATTTT.

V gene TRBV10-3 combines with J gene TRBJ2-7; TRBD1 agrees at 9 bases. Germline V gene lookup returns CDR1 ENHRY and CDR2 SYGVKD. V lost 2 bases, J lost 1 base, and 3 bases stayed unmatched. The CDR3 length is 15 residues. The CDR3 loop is CAISEGQGLSYEQYF. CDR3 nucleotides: TGTGCCATCAGTGAGGGACAGGGGTTATCCTACGAGCAGTACTTC.

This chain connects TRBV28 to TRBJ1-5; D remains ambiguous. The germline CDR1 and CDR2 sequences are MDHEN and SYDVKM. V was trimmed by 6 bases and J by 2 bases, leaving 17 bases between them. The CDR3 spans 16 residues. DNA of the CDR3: TGTGCCAGCAGCCATCCCGTAGGTTACGGCAATCAGCCCCAGCATTTT. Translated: CASSHPVGYGNQPQHF.

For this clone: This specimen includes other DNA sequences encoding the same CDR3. CDR3: CASSPSGSYEQYF. The DNA of the CDR3 is TGTGCCAGCAGCCCTAGCGGGAGCTACGAGCAGTACTTC. The J gene is TRBJ2-7, the V gene TRBV7-2; 10 bases match TRBD2. V gave up 5 bases and J gave up 3 bases; unmatched junction bases: 1. The CDR3 totals 13 residues. The germline CDR1 and CDR2 sequences are SGHTA and FQGNSA.

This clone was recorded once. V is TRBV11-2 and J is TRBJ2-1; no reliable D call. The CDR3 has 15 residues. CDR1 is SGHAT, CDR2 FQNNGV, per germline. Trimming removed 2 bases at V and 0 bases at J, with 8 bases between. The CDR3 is CASSLLAFSYNEQFF. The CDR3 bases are TGTGCCAGCAGCTTATTGGCGTTCTCCTACAATGAGCAGTTCTTC.

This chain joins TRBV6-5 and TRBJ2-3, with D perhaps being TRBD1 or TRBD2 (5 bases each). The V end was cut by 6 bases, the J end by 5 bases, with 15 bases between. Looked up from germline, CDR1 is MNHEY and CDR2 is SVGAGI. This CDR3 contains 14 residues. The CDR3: CASRPRGSGDTQYF. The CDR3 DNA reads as TGTGCCAGCAGGCCCCGGGGCTCGGGAGATACGCAGTATTTT.

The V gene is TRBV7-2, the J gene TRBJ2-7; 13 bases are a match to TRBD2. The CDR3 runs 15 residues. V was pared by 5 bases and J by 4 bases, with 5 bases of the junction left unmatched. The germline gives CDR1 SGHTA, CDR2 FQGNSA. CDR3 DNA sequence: TGTGCCAGCAGCAAACGACTAGCGGGAGGTTACGAGCAGTACTTC. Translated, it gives CASSKRLAGGYEQYF.

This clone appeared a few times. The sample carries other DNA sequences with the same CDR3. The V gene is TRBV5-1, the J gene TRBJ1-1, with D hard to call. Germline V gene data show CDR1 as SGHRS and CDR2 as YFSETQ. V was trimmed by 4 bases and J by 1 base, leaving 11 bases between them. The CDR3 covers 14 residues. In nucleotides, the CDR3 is TGCGCCAGCAGCGGCGGACGGGAGAACACTGAAGCTTTCTTT. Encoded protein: CASSGGRENTEAFF. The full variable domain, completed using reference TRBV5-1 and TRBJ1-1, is KAGVTQTPRYLIKTRGQQVTLSCSPISGHRSVSWYQQTPGQGLQFLFEYFSETQRNKGNFPGRFSGRQFSNSRSEMNVSTLELGDSALYLCASSGGRENTEAFFGQGTRLTVV.

DNA for the CDR3: TGTGCCAGCACTGAGTGGACCAGCTCCTACAATGAGCAGTTCTTC. Translating gives CASTEWTSSYNEQFF. This chain uses TRBV2 with TRBJ2-1, with D unresolved. Germline CDR1 is SNHLY and CDR2 is FYNNEI. There are 15 residues in the CDR3. Trimming took 7 bases from V and 0 from J, leaving 13 bases between them.